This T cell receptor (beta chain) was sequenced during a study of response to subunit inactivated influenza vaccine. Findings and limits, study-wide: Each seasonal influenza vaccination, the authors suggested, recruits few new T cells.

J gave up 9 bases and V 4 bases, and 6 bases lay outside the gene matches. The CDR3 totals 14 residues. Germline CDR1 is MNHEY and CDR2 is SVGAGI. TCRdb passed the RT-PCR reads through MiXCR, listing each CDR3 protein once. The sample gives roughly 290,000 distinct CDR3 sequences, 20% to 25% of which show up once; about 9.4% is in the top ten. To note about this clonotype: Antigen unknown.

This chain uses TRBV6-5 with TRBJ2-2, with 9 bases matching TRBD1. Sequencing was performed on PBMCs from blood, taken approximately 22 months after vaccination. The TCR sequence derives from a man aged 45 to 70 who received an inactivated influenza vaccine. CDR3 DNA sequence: TGTGCCAGCAGTTCCGGGACAGGGTTGTGGGAGCTGTTTTTT. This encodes CASSSGTGLWELFF.